The 27 T cell receptor beta chains below were found in one sample sequenced in a study of T cell responses to AZD1222 COVID-19 vaccine. Sequencing was performed with immunoSEQ multiplex PCR; in TCRdb, only in-frame clones are kept and a portion is missing. The sample lists 95,000 or so clones, 90% to 95% occurring once. The sequences come from peripheral blood, collected 28 days after the second AZD1222 dose. All receptors come from an adult who received the AZD1222 COVID-19 vaccine.

This chain links TRBV9 with TRBJ2-7, with 9 bases lining up with TRBD1. Trimming at V came to 7 bases and at J to 3 bases, leaving 11 bases not matched to a gene. The CDR3 is 15 residues long. Germline V lookup: CDR1 SGDLS, CDR2 YYNGEE. CDR3 loop: CASGRPGQGIYEQYF. The CDR3 nucleotides are TGTGCCAGCGGTAGACCGGGACAGGGCATCTACGAGCAGTACTTC. The variable domain in full, with the rest retrieved from reference TRBV9 and TRBJ2-7, is DSGVTQTPKHLITATGQRVTLRCSPRSGDLSVYWYQQSLDQGLQFLIQYYNGEERAKGNILERFSAQQFPDLHSELNLSSLELGDSALYFCASGRPGQGIYEQYFGPGTRLTVT.

The chain couples TRBV10-3 to TRBJ2-2; 8 bases match TRBD2. From germline, CDR1 is ENHRY and CDR2 SYGVKD. The CDR3 is 14 amino acids. V gave up 2 bases and J gave up 6 bases; unmatched junction bases: 2. The CDR3 DNA follows: TGTGCCATCAGTGAGCGGGAGGGCCCCGGGGAGCTGTTTTTT. It specifies CAISEREGPGELFF.

The chain is built from TRBV7-9 and TRBJ2-4; D might be TRBD1 or TRBD2, each matching 5 bases. This CDR3 has 14 amino acids. Germline V gene sequence: CDR1 SEHNR, CDR2 FQNEAQ (reference sequence). Trimming removed 6 bases from V and 5 bases from J, with 14 bases in between. This chain's CDR3 is CASSSSGPQNIQYF. CDR3 sequence (DNA): TGTGCCAGCAGTTCATCGGGACCCCAAAACATTCAGTACTTC.

This clone is a singleton in its sample. The chain has TRBV6-5 and TRBJ1-1; possibly TRBD1 for D (6 bases). V lost 7 bases and J lost 5, with 14 bases in between. Germline loops: CDR1 MNHEY, CDR2 SVGAGI. CDR3 length: 13 amino acids. The CDR3 DNA sequence: TGTGCCAGCATGACAGGATGGAAAACTGAAGCTTTCTTT. It codes for CASMTGWKTEAFF.

The rearrangement links TRBV5-1 to TRBJ1-4, with no clear D. Germline loops: CDR1 SGHRS, CDR2 YFSETQ. The CDR3 runs to 13 residues. V lost 4 bases and J lost 8, with 12 bases in between. The CDR3 DNA is TGCGCCAGCAGCATAAACCGGGGAGAAAAACTGTTTTTT. It encodes CASSINRGEKLFF. Combining the CDR3 with reference TRBV5-1 and TRBJ1-4 gives the whole variable domain KAGVTQTPRYLIKTRGQQVTLSCSPISGHRSVSWYQQTPGQGLQFLFEYFSETQRNKGNFPGRFSGRQFSNSRSEMNVSTLELGDSALYLCASSINRGEKLFFGSGTQLSVL.

This chain uses TRBV6-5 with TRBJ2-7; no definite D call. The V gene's germline CDR1 is MNHEY and CDR2 SVGAGI. The CDR3 consists of 13 residues. V lost 5 bases and J lost 3, with 11 bases in between. The CDR3 loop is CASSLGPLYEQYF. The CDR3 DNA reads TGTGCCAGCAGTCTCGGACCACTCTACGAGCAGTACTTC.

The chain is built from TRBV30 and TRBJ1-6; 9 bases agree with TRBD1. CDR1 GTSNPN and CDR2 SVGIG come from the germline V gene (reference sequence). The CDR3 contains 17 residues. V dropped 5 bases and J dropped 7; count of bases not matched to a gene: 15. The CDR3 here is CAWRTGLGQGRNSPLHF. The CDR3 DNA sequence: TGTGCCTGGCGGACGGGGTTGGGACAGGGAAGAAATTCACCCCTCCACTTT.

The rearrangement joins TRBV7-6 to TRBJ2-1; 8 nucleotides match TRBD1. The CDR3 has 14 residues. The junction had 5 bases not matched to a gene; V was cut back by 5 bases and J by 5 bases. Per the germline V gene, CDR1 is SGHVS and CDR2 is FNYEAQ. CDR3 nucleotides: TGTGCCAGCAGCAACCGGGACAGGAACAATGAGCAGTTCTTC. Amino acids: CASSNRDRNNEQFF.

This chain uses TRBV28 with TRBJ1-2, with a weak D call TRBD1 (5 bases). V was pared by 6 bases and J by 4 bases, with 9 bases between. Germline CDR1 is MDHEN and CDR2 is SYDVKM. This CDR3 contains 12 residues. The CDR3 loop reads CASRTGAYGYTF. The CDR3 DNA reads TGTGCCAGCAGGACCGGGGCCTATGGCTACACCTTC.

This chain uses TRBV10-1 with TRBJ2-5; possible D gene TRBD1, 5 bases. This CDR3 spans 13 amino acids. Deletions cut 4 bases from V and 2 bases from J, with 8 bases between. Germline CDR1 reads WNHNN; CDR2 reads SYGVQD (reference sequence). CDR3 residues: CASSAQGQETQYF. The CDR3, as DNA: TGCGCCAGCAGTGCCCAGGGACAAGAGACCCAGTACTTC.

This clone was counted a single time. This chain uses TRBV20-1 with TRBJ1-6; possible D gene TRBD1, 6 bases. V was shortened by 6 bases and J by 18 bases, with 18 bases between the two germline ends. Per the germline V gene, CDR1 is DFQATT and CDR2 is SNEGSKA (reference sequence). The CDR3 is made up of 11 amino acids. CDR3 residues: CSATGTLDHHF. For the CDR3, the DNA is TGCAGTGCAACCGGGACACTCGATCACCACTTT.

The CDR3 nucleotides read TGTGCCAGCAGTTACGCCGGACAGGGCCCAAGAAACACCATATATTTT. Translated, it gives CASSYAGQGPRNTIYF. The chain recombines TRBV6-5 with TRBJ1-3; 8 bases map to TRBD1. Per the germline V gene, CDR1 is MNHEY and CDR2 is SVGAGI. The CDR3 is 16 amino acids. The junction had 8 bases not matched to a gene; V was cut back by 2 bases and J by 5 bases.

The chain recombines TRBV30 with TRBJ1-6, with unresolved D. V was trimmed by 4 bases and J by 7 bases, leaving 11 bases between them. The CDR3 has 13 amino acids. CDR1 GTSNPN and CDR2 SVGIG come from the germline V gene (reference sequence). In DNA, the CDR3 is TGTGCCTGGAAAACCCTAGGGAATTCACCCCTCCACTTT. This translates into CAWKTLGNSPLHF.

The CDR3: CSVRTGSSSYNEQFF. CDR3 sequence (DNA): TGCAGCGTTCGAACAGGGTCTAGCTCCTACAATGAGCAGTTCTTC. This sequence joins TRBV29-1 and TRBJ2-1; D is perhaps TRBD1 (6 bases). The CDR3 spans 15 residues. CDR1 SQVTM and CDR2 ANQGSEA come from the germline V gene. Between the trimmed V and J ends, which lost 5 bases and 0 bases, there was a span of 14 bases.

This clone appeared once. This chain connects TRBV9 to TRBJ2-5; the D call may be TRBD1 or TRBD2 (5 bases each). CDR3 length: 16 residues. Germline CDR1 reads SGDLS; CDR2 reads YYNGEE. V shed 0 bases and J shed 4 bases, with 16 bases lying between them. In nucleotides, the CDR3 is TGTGCCAGCAGCGTAGGGGGTAGAGGGGTCGGAGAGACCCAGTACTTC. Translated: CASSVGGRGVGETQYF.

J is TRBJ1-2 and V is TRBV10-3, with a possible D match to TRBD1 (5 bases). The CDR3 has 13 residues. The germline V gene encodes CDR1 ENHRY and CDR2 SYGVKD. The ends were cut back, 6 bases at V and 10 bases at J, with 18 bases in the middle. In DNA, the CDR3 is TGTGCCATCAGGGGGGACCTTGCTTCAGTCTACACCTTC. Amino acids: CAIRGDLASVYTF.

The rearrangement links TRBV4-3 to TRBJ2-2; D may be TRBD1 (5 bases). Germline values: CDR1 LGHNA, CDR2 YSLEER. This CDR3 contains 15 residues. Between the trimmed V and J ends, which lost 0 bases and 5 bases, there was a span of 10 bases. CDR3 DNA sequence: TGCGCCAGCAGCCAAGATCTAGGGGTAACCGGGGAGCTGTTTTTT. This translates into CASSQDLGVTGELFF.

This chain links TRBV2 with TRBJ2-7, with unresolved D. The CDR3 loop spans 11 amino acids. The germline CDR1 and CDR2 sequences are SNHLY and FYNNEI. V was shortened by 5 bases and J by 5 bases, with 7 bases between the two germline ends. Written as DNA, the CDR3 is TGTGCCAGCAGTTTGTTGGACGAGCAGTACTTC. It codes for CASSLLDEQYF.

The chain combines TRBV5-1 with TRBJ2-2; a possible D gene is TRBD2 (6 bases). The CDR3 runs to 14 residues. Trimming cost V 5 bases and J 7 bases, with 15 bases left between them. Germline V lookup: CDR1 SGHRS, CDR2 YFSETQ. The CDR3 sequence is CASSWSGDNGELFF. The DNA for the CDR3 is TGCGCCAGCAGTTGGTCGGGAGATAACGGGGAGCTGTTTTTT.

The table lists this clone with many counts. The gene calls are TRBV10-2 and TRBJ2-7; 8 bases align to TRBD2. Germline CDR1 WSHSY, CDR2 SAAADI. This CDR3 comprises 13 residues. V was pared by 5 bases and J by 3 bases, with 3 bases of the junction left unmatched. For the CDR3, the DNA is TGCGCCAGCAGTCTTAGCGGGGACTACGAGCAGTACTTC. Translating it yields CASSLSGDYEQYF.

V usage is TRBV3-1 (or the pseudogene TRBV3-2) and J usage is TRBJ1-1; D gene ambiguous. The CDR3 is 15 amino acids. Trimming stripped 0 bases from V and 5 bases from J, with 13 bases between. CDR1 LGHDT and CDR2 YNNKEL come from the germline V gene (reference sequence). CDR3: CASSQEAVVGTEAFF. CDR3 nucleotide sequence: TGTGCCAGCAGCCAAGAAGCGGTAGTTGGGACTGAAGCTTTCTTT.

V and J are TRBV11-1 and TRBJ1-1, with 9 bases matching TRBD1. CDR3 size: 16 residues. Losses at the gene ends were 1 base for V and 6 bases for J; bases not matched to a gene: 9. Germline V gene sequence: CDR1 SGHAT, CDR2 FQDESV (reference sequence). CDR3 sequence (DNA): TGTGCCAGCAGCTTAGGGACAGGGGTCTCTCGGGCTGAAGCTTTCTTT. Its translation is CASSLGTGVSRAEAFF.

The CDR3 spells CASSLAAGQSSGNTIYF. The CDR3 coding sequence is TGTGCCAGCAGCTTAGCCGCTGGACAGAGCTCTGGAAACACCATATATTTT. The rearrangement links TRBV11-2 to TRBJ1-3; maybe TRBD1 (6 bases). Germline-derived CDR1 and CDR2 are SGHAT and FQNNGV. Trimming took off 1 base at V and 0 bases at J, with 13 bases between the two ends. The CDR3 loop spans 17 amino acids.

V usage is TRBV5-4 and J usage is TRBJ2-7; TRBD2 might be the D (5 bases). V lost 4 bases, J lost 0 bases, and 11 bases lay in between. This CDR3 is 14 amino acids long. Germline assignment: CDR1 SGHNT and CDR2 YYREEE (reference sequence). CDR3 in amino acids: CASSPSGTSYEQYF. CDR3 nucleotide sequence: TGTGCCAGCAGCCCCAGCGGCACCTCCTACGAGCAGTACTTC.

V and J are TRBV27 and TRBJ1-1; D is undetermined. V was shortened by 0 bases and J by 0 bases, with 8 bases between the two germline ends. CDR3 length equals 15 residues. CDR1 is MNHEY, CDR2 SMNVEV, per germline (reference sequence). The CDR3 nucleotides are TGTGCCAGCAGTTTATCGTTCCGACTGAACACTGAAGCTTTCTTT. It codes for CASSLSFRLNTEAFF.

This chain joins TRBV4-3 and TRBJ1-4; D may be TRBD1 (6 bases). Trimming pared 4 bases from V and 2 bases from J, leaving 17 bases between. The germline V gene encodes CDR1 LGHNA and CDR2 YSLEER. CDR3 length: 17 residues. In nucleotides, the CDR3 is TGCGCCAGCAGCCCCCGATTGGGCACAGGGACTAATGAAAAACTGTTTTTT. Amino acid sequence: CASSPRLGTGTNEKLFF.

The chain links TRBV6-5 to TRBJ1-4; 9 bases are shared with TRBD1. The CDR3 has 14 amino acids. The V gene's germline CDR1 is MNHEY and CDR2 SVGAGI. V shed 6 bases and J 7 bases; nucleotides not matched to a gene: 6. Here the CDR3 DNA reads TGTGCCAGCAGCGCGGGACAGGGTGGTGAAAAACTGTTTTTT. It encodes CASSAGQGGEKLFF.